This entry lists 7 T cell receptor beta chains sequenced from one sample in a study of T cell responses to AZD1222 COVID-19 vaccine. Generated by immunoSEQ multiplex PCR, the TCRdb table keeps only in-frame clones and is missing some. The table shows roughly 120,000 clones, with over 75% occurring only once. The specimen comprised peripheral blood, sampled on day 0 of AZD1222 vaccination. The receptors were sampled from an adult in good health.

V gene TRBV10-2 combines with J gene TRBJ2-7; 8 bases are shared with TRBD2. Germline CDR1 reads WSHSY; CDR2 reads SAAADI. J gave up 1 base and V 8 bases, and 4 bases lay outside the gene matches. There are 13 residues in the CDR3. CDR3 nucleotide sequence: TGCGCCAGCCGGGGGGGGTATTCCTACGAGCAGTACTTC. Translation: CASRGGYSYEQYF.

The rearrangement joins TRBV6-5 to TRBJ1-1, with TRBD1 as a possible D gene (5 bases). This CDR3 comprises 13 residues. Trimming pared 6 bases from V and 7 bases from J, leaving 15 bases between. Looked up from germline, CDR1 is MNHEY and CDR2 is SVGAGI. The CDR3 sequence: CASRRLQDYEAFF. CDR3 DNA: TGTGCCAGCAGACGCCTACAGGATTATGAAGCTTTCTTT.

The chain employs TRBV23-1 and TRBJ1-1, with no clear D. TRBV23-1 is an open reading frame whose function is uncertain. V was trimmed by 0 bases and J by 11 bases, leaving 19 bases between them. CDR3 length: 15 residues. CDR3 DNA sequence: TGCGCCAGCAGTCAATCTAGGGCGACAATTGAGAAGGCTTTCTTT. The encoded protein is CASSQSRATIEKAFF.

The V and J genes are TRBV6-5 and TRBJ2-4; TRBD1 matches 12 bases. CDR3 length: 15 amino acids. V lost 5 bases to trimming and J lost 7 bases; unmatched junction nucleotides: 6. The germline gives CDR1 MNHEY, CDR2 SVGAGI. The CDR3 bases are TGTGCCAGCAGTCCCGGGACAGGGGGCGTTAACATTCAGTACTTC. It is translated as CASSPGTGGVNIQYF.

This clone was picked up one time. V is TRBV27 and J is TRBJ1-1; 7 bases fit TRBD1. The germline gives CDR1 MNHEY, CDR2 SMNVEV (reference sequence). The CDR3 consists of 15 residues. J was trimmed by 4 bases and V by 6 bases; bases with no gene match: 11. This chain's CDR3 is CASRYNRGGGTEAFF. CDR3 DNA sequence: TGTGCCAGCAGATATAACAGGGGAGGGGGCACTGAAGCTTTCTTT.

This chain uses TRBV7-8 with TRBJ1-2; a possible D gene is TRBD1 (5 bases). V lost 5 bases and J lost 8, with 21 bases in between. The CDR3 covers 15 residues. Germline loops: CDR1 SGHVS, CDR2 FQNEAQ. The CDR3 here is CASSITAGNSGGYTF. CDR3 sequence (DNA): TGTGCCAGCAGCATAACCGCAGGGAATTCGGGGGGCTACACCTTC.

The gene calls are TRBV5-1 and TRBJ2-3; D is uncertain. V shed 7 bases and J shed 7 bases, with 13 bases lying between them. Germline CDR1 and CDR2: SGHRS and YFSETQ. This CDR3 contains 12 residues. DNA for the CDR3: TGCGCCAGCGGCCAGGACGTGAATACGCAGTATTTT. Translating gives CASGQDVNTQYF.